Below are 21 T cell receptor beta chains sequenced from a single sample in a study of T cell changes during pregnancy in multiple sclerosis. The assay was immunoSEQ multiplex PCR, and TCRdb's table has in-frame clones only and misses some. This table holds 55,000 to 80,000 clones, roughly 94% found once. The specimen comprised peripheral blood, sampled in the third trimester of pregnancy. These receptors originate from a female donor with multiple sclerosis, enrolled in a pregnancy study.

The chain uses TRBV5-6 and TRBJ2-7; D uncertain. Germline loops: CDR1 SGHDT, CDR2 YYEEEE. The CDR3 has 13 amino acids. The germline V and J ends were trimmed by 2 bases and 6 bases, with 12 bases remaining between them. The CDR3 nucleotides are TGTGCCAGCAGCTTTTCAGAGAGGAGCGAGCAGTACTTC. It is translated as CASSFSERSEQYF.

The chain employs TRBV14 and TRBJ2-2, with 9 positions matching TRBD2. J was trimmed by 9 bases and V by 2 bases; bases with no gene match: 13. The CDR3 spans 17 residues. Looked up from germline, CDR1 is SGHDN and CDR2 is FVKESK. The CDR3 DNA reads as TGTGCCAGCAGCCAACCTAGCGGGGCACTCTTGGACCGGGAGCTGTTTTTT. Its translation: CASSQPSGALLDRELFF.

The V call is TRBV9, the J call TRBJ2-2; no clear D gene. This CDR3 region has 15 residues. In germline, CDR1 is SGDLS, CDR2 YYNGEE. Trimming took off 0 bases at V and 7 bases at J, with 13 bases between the two ends. CDR3 bases: TGTGCCAGCAGCGTAGTAGCTTACCCGAACGGGGAGCTGTTTTTT. Translated, it gives CASSVVAYPNGELFF.

The chain uses TRBV5-5 and TRBJ2-3; 10 nucleotides agree with TRBD2. Germline V CDR1 and CDR2: SGHKS, YYEKEE (reference sequence). The trim removed 2 bases at V and 2 bases at J, leaving 5 bases unmatched. This CDR3 comprises 16 residues. The CDR3 protein is CASSLTGTSATDTQYF. CDR3 DNA: TGTGCCAGCAGCTTAACCGGGACTAGCGCCACAGATACGCAGTATTTT.

The rearrangement joins TRBV6-4 to TRBJ2-1; 10 bases map to TRBD2. The CDR3 contains 16 residues. Germline V gene data show CDR1 as MRHNA and CDR2 as SNTAGT. Losses at the gene ends were 5 bases for V and 4 bases for J; bases not matched to a gene: 8. The DNA for the CDR3 is TGTGCCAGCAGTCGAACTAGCGGGGATTATTACAATGAGCAGTTCTTC. Amino acid sequence: CASSRTSGDYYNEQFF.

This clone appeared once. This chain connects TRBV4-3 to TRBJ2-3; 8 bases are a match to TRBD1. Germline V CDR1 and CDR2: LGHNA, YSLEER. This CDR3 region has 13 residues. The V and J ends lost 1 base and 7 bases, in that order; junction bases with no gene match: 1. CDR3 bases: TGCGCCAGCAGCCAAGCAGGGGGCAATACGCAGTATTTT. Translating it yields CASSQAGGNTQYF.

The gene calls are TRBV7-9 and TRBJ2-2; 11 positions match TRBD1. V shed 5 bases, J shed 7 bases, and the junction held 3 bases outside the gene matches. Looked up from germline, CDR1 is SEHNR and CDR2 is FQNEAQ (reference sequence). The CDR3 runs to 14 residues. The CDR3 reads CASSRTGGNGELFF. CDR3 coding DNA: TGTGCCAGCAGCCGGACAGGGGGCAACGGGGAGCTGTTTTTT. The full variable domain, with the rest looked up from reference TRBV7-9 and TRBJ2-2, is DTGVSQNPRHKITKRGQNVTFRCDPISEHNRLYWYRQTLGQGPEFLTYFQNEAQLEKSRLLSDRFSAERPKGSFSTLEIQRTEQGDSAMYLCASSRTGGNGELFFGEGSRLTVL.

The V gene is TRBV30, the J gene TRBJ2-3, with unresolved D. Germline loops: CDR1 GTSNPN, CDR2 SVGIG (reference sequence). V lost 1 base and J 6 bases, leaving 11 bases between the germline ends. CDR3 length: 13 residues. CDR3 sequence reads: CAWSGISADTQYF. The CDR3, as DNA: TGTGCCTGGAGTGGGATCAGCGCGGATACGCAGTATTTT.

With regard to this clone: The sample has other DNA sequences that encode this CDR3 too. V usage is TRBV7-3 and J usage is TRBJ2-3; weak D call: TRBD1 (5 bases). The CDR3 totals 15 residues. The germline V gene encodes CDR1 SGHTA and CDR2 FQGTGA. Trimming left V 2 bases short and J 3 bases short, with 12 bases between. The CDR3 loop is CASSLGQGSTDTQYF. The CDR3, as DNA: TGTGCCAGCAGCTTAGGGCAGGGTAGTACAGATACGCAGTATTTT.

The V and J genes are TRBV6-4 and TRBJ2-1, with D perhaps matching TRBD1 (6 bases). Germline assignment: CDR1 MRHNA and CDR2 SNTAGT. The CDR3 consists of 14 residues. V lost 4 bases to trimming and J lost 9 bases, with 16 bases between them. For the CDR3, the DNA is TGTGCCAGCAGTGGAGGGGGTGAGCAGGGTGAGCAGTTCTTC. Residues: CASSGGGEQGEQFF.

The rearrangement links TRBV9 to TRBJ1-4; 8 nucleotides match TRBD1. This CDR3 has 15 amino acids. In germline, CDR1 is SGDLS, CDR2 YYNGEE. V trimming: 0 bases; J trimming: 5 bases; junction bases outside the gene matches: 3. CDR3 bases: TGTGCCAGCAGCGTAGGGGGGACAGGAAATGAAAAACTGTTTTTT. It codes for CASSVGGTGNEKLFF.

V gene TRBV6-4 combines with J gene TRBJ2-6; a weak D match, TRBD1 (6 bases). Germline V gene sequence: CDR1 MRHNA, CDR2 SNTAGT. This CDR3 contains 16 residues. The V and J ends lost 3 bases and 0 bases respectively, with 9 bases between them. In nucleotides, the CDR3 is TGTGCCAGCAGTGAGGGACACAACTCTGGGGCCAACGTCCTGACTTTC. As protein: CASSEGHNSGANVLTF.

This clone was seen only a few times. V and J are TRBV4-3 and TRBJ1-1, with 8 bases fitting TRBD1. This CDR3 is 14 amino acids long. Trimming removed 2 bases from V and 3 bases from J; junction bases left unmatched: 2. Germline assignment: CDR1 LGHNA and CDR2 YSLEER. CDR3 coding DNA: TGCGCCAGCAGCCAACAGGGGGCTGACACTGAAGCTTTCTTT. Its translation is CASSQQGADTEAFF.

This chain connects TRBV18 to TRBJ1-2, with TRBD1 matching over 7 bases. CDR1 is KGHSH and CDR2 is LQKENI in the germline V gene. V gave up 0 bases and J gave up 4 bases; unmatched junction bases: 2. This CDR3 comprises 14 residues. The CDR3 region has the DNA TGTGCCAGCTCACCACCGGACAGGCCCTATGGCTACACCTTC. It encodes CASSPPDRPYGYTF.

The chain couples TRBV6-5 to TRBJ1-5; no definite D call. Germline V lookup: CDR1 MNHEY, CDR2 SVGAGI. Trimming took off 6 bases at V and 7 bases at J, with 13 bases between the two ends. The CDR3 runs to 13 residues. The CDR3 spells CASRSTTSQPQHF. DNA of the CDR3: TGTGCCAGCAGATCGACAACTTCCCAGCCCCAGCATTTT.

This sequence joins TRBV14 and TRBJ1-2; D gene ambiguous. This CDR3 comprises 17 residues. Germline assignment: CDR1 SGHDN and CDR2 FVKESK. V was trimmed by 4 bases and J by 2 bases, leaving 20 bases between them. CDR3 protein: CASSPLIGYLDNYGYTF. The DNA of the CDR3 is TGTGCCAGCAGCCCCCTTATCGGGTATCTAGACAACTATGGCTACACCTTC. Drawing the rest from reference TRBV14 and TRBJ1-2, the complete variable domain is EAGVTQFPSHSVIEKGQTVTLRCDPISGHDNLYWYRRVMGKEIKFLLHFVKESKQDESGMPNNRFLAERTGGTYSTLKVQPAELEDSGVYFCASSPLIGYLDNYGYTFGSGTRLTVV.

The chain has TRBV30 and TRBJ1-1, with TRBD1 matching 7 bases. The ends lost 5 bases at V and 4 bases at J; junction bases unmatched: 13. The CDR3 has 15 residues. Germline loops: CDR1 GTSNPN, CDR2 SVGIG (reference sequence). CDR3 DNA sequence: TGTGCCTGGTCCAACCGCCAGACAGGGACCACTGAAGCTTTCTTT. It yields the protein CAWSNRQTGTTEAFF.

In this sample, this clone turned up once. The rearrangement links TRBV5-1 to TRBJ1-3, with a possible D match to TRBD1 (5 bases). Germline CDR1 is SGHRS and CDR2 is YFSETQ. CDR3 size: 15 residues. V lost 4 bases and J 2 bases, leaving 13 bases between the germline ends. In DNA, the CDR3 is TGCGCCAGCAGCCGGACCGGGGGAACTGGAAACACCATATATTTT. It translates to CASSRTGGTGNTIYF.

The chain joins TRBV28 to TRBJ1-3; 9 bases line up with TRBD1. The CDR3 is 16 amino acids. V lost 5 bases to trimming and J lost 2 bases; unmatched junction nucleotides: 7. Germline V lookup: CDR1 MDHEN, CDR2 SYDVKM. CDR3 protein: CASSQTGTGPGNTIYF. CDR3 nucleotide sequence: TGTGCCAGCAGTCAGACCGGGACAGGGCCTGGAAACACCATATATTTT.

The genes are TRBV28 and TRBJ2-7; D perhaps matches TRBD2 (7 bases). V was cut by 3 bases and J by 4 bases, with 10 bases left in between. Germline CDR1 reads MDHEN; CDR2 reads SYDVKM. The length of the CDR3 is 13 residues. CDR3 sequence (DNA): TGTGCCAGCAGTTTGGGGGGGCGGTACGAGCAGTACTTC. As protein: CASSLGGRYEQYF.

The V call is TRBV4-2, the J call TRBJ2-3, with 15 bases identical to TRBD2. The CDR3 extends over 15 amino acids. The V segment lost 6 bases and the J segment 3 bases; nucleotides outside the gene matches: 1. The V gene's germline CDR1 is LGHNA and CDR2 YNFKEQ. The CDR3 reads CASRGLAGGTDTQYF. The CDR3, as DNA: TGTGCCAGCAGGGGACTAGCGGGGGGAACAGATACGCAGTATTTT.